Each of the 23 T cell receptor beta chains below was sequenced from the same sample in a study of blood T cell repertoires in COVID-19. Assay: immunoSEQ multiplex PCR; the TCRdb copy retains only in-frame clones and omits some. Of 380,000 or so clones listed, about 87% are singletons. Sequenced input: PBMCs or T cells enriched from blood (not recorded which). The receptors were gathered from a man aged 25 to 40 who had recovered from COVID-19.

The chain couples TRBV19 to TRBJ1-2; 9 positions match TRBD1. Germline CDR1 LNHDA, CDR2 SQIVND (reference sequence). This CDR3 comprises 13 residues. The CDR3, as DNA: TGTGCTAGTGGAGGACAGGGGCGTGAGGGCTACACCTTC. This sequence encodes CASGGQGREGYTF.

This clone was observed a single time. This chain connects TRBV3-1 (or the pseudogene TRBV3-2) to TRBJ1-1, with TRBD1 matching 7 bases. V lost 1 base and J lost 0; bases outside the gene matches: 2. The CDR3 length is 15 residues. CDR1 is LGHDT and CDR2 is YNNKEL in the germline V gene (reference sequence). This CDR3 is CASSQVGQLNTEAFF. CDR3 DNA: TGTGCCAGCAGCCAAGTGGGACAGCTGAACACTGAAGCTTTCTTT.

The J gene is TRBJ1-5, the V gene TRBV10-2, with TRBD1 identical over 8 bases. Germline lookup yields CDR1 WSHSY and CDR2 SAAADI. The CDR3 spans 16 residues. After removal of 3 bases from V and 0 bases from J, the junction contained 4 bases not matched to a gene. CDR3 in amino acids: CASSEGTGYSNQPQHF. CDR3 DNA: TGCGCCAGCAGTGAAGGGACAGGTTATAGCAATCAGCCCCAGCATTTT.

The chain couples TRBV10-2 to TRBJ2-1; D might be TRBD2 (7 bases). V gave up 3 bases and J gave up 7 bases, with 13 bases separating them. CDR1 and CDR2 (germline): WSHSY, SAAADI. This CDR3 is 14 amino acids long. The CDR3 nucleotides are TGCGCCAGCAGTGATGAGGGGGGGCGAAATGAGCAGTTCTTC. It translates to CASSDEGGRNEQFF.

V and J are TRBV19 and TRBJ2-3, with TRBD1 identical over 7 bases. J was trimmed by 0 bases and V by 4 bases; bases with no gene match: 4. The CDR3 length is 15 residues. The germline V gene has CDR1 LNHDA and CDR2 SQIVND (reference sequence). The CDR3 reads CASSRGQTSTDTQYF. DNA for the CDR3: TGTGCCAGTAGTAGGGGACAGACGAGCACAGATACGCAGTATTTT.

This clone has just a few counts. In DNA, the CDR3 is TGTGCCAGCAGTTGGGGGGTAAAGGGGGCGGACGGGGAGCTGTTTTTT. It yields the protein CASSWGVKGADGELFF. The V gene is TRBV27, the J gene TRBJ2-2, with D possibly being TRBD1 (7 bases). Germline CDR1 MNHEY, CDR2 SMNVEV (reference sequence). The ends were cut back, 4 bases at V and 7 bases at J, with 19 bases in the middle. This CDR3 is built from 16 residues.

The gene calls are TRBV9 and TRBJ1-1; tentatively, D is TRBD1 (5 bases). Germline V CDR1 and CDR2: SGDLS, YYNGEE. The V end was cut by 0 bases, the J end by 0 bases, with 12 bases between. The length of the CDR3 is 16 residues. The CDR3 protein is CASSVDQGLMNTEAFF. The CDR3 nucleotides are TGTGCCAGCAGCGTAGATCAGGGCCTTATGAACACTGAAGCTTTCTTT.

This chain uses TRBV30 with TRBJ2-1, with a weak D call TRBD2 (7 bases). V lost 0 bases and J lost 9, with 12 bases in between. The CDR3 consists of 13 residues. CDR1 and CDR2 from the germline V gene are GTSNPN and SVGIG (reference sequence). DNA of the CDR3: TGTGCCTGGAGTGTAAACGGGGGGCTTGAGCAGTTCTTC. This codes for CAWSVNGGLEQFF.

The chain recombines TRBV4-1 with TRBJ1-2, with D uncertain. The ends were cut back, 0 bases at V and 1 base at J, with 9 bases in the middle. CDR1 is MGHRA and CDR2 is YSYEKL in the germline V gene. The length of the CDR3 is 15 residues. This chain's CDR3 is CASSQDLQNNYGYTF. Written as DNA, the CDR3 is TGCGCCAGCAGCCAAGATCTGCAGAATAACTATGGCTACACCTTC.

The V gene is TRBV27, the J gene TRBJ1-4; a possible D gene is TRBD1 (6 bases). Trimming stripped 6 bases from V and 10 bases from J, with 18 bases between. The CDR3 runs 14 residues. Germline loops: CDR1 MNHEY, CDR2 SMNVEV (reference sequence). CDR3 sequence: CASRRVGGGGKLFF. The DNA of the CDR3 is TGTGCCAGCAGAAGAGTGGGGGGAGGGGGAAAACTGTTTTTT.

This chain links TRBV11-2 with TRBJ2-7, with TRBD1 matching over 9 bases. This CDR3 is built from 14 residues. CDR1 SGHAT and CDR2 FQNNGV come from the germline V gene. Germline trimming cut 4 bases from V and 3 bases from J; bases unmatched to any gene: 4. CDR3 in DNA: TGTGCCAGCAGCTGGGGGACAGGGTACTACGAGCAGTACTTC. It translates to CASSWGTGYYEQYF.

This clone was observed a few times. The germline gene is not matched at one end of the junction; a read error may be the cause. The J gene is TRBJ2-3, the V gene TRBV29-1, with TRBD2 matching over 14 bases. The germline V gene encodes CDR1 SQVTM and CDR2 ANQGSEA. The CDR3 consists of 17 residues. The CDR3 nucleotides are TGCAGCGTCCCGGGACTAGCGGGGGTCGGTCTTACAGGTACGCAGTATTTT. This translates into CSVPGLAGVGLTGTQYF.

This clone was detected once. The sample has other DNA sequences that encode this CDR3 too. This chain joins TRBV18 and TRBJ2-7, with TRBD1 matching 8 bases. Germline V CDR1 and CDR2: KGHSH, LQKENI. Germline trimming cut 6 bases from V and 1 base from J; bases unmatched to any gene: 5. The CDR3 has 14 residues. The CDR3 is CASSSRQGSYEQYF. In nucleotides, the CDR3 is TGTGCCAGCTCGTCGAGACAGGGGTCCTACGAGCAGTACTTC.

The chain's CDR3 is CASSIGLRQPQHF. The CDR3 DNA reads TGTGCCAGCAGCATCGGTCTCAGGCAGCCCCAGCATTTT. The chain joins TRBV12-3 or TRBV12-4 to TRBJ1-5; D gene uncertain. V was shortened by 6 bases and J by 7 bases, with 13 bases between the two germline ends. The CDR3 runs to 13 residues.

CDR3 coding DNA: TGTGCCAGCGGGACCACAGGGGGCTGGAGAGAGACCCAGTACTTC. Its translation is CASGTTGGWRETQYF. This sequence joins TRBV2 and TRBJ2-5; 9 bases align to TRBD1. The CDR3 consists of 15 residues. With V trimmed by 8 bases and J by 4 bases, 11 bases remained unmatched. The germline gives CDR1 SNHLY, CDR2 FYNNEI.

V is TRBV27 and J is TRBJ1-2, with D tentatively TRBD1 (5 bases). CDR3 length: 13 amino acids. V lost 10 bases to trimming and J lost 0 bases, with 12 bases between them. Germline V CDR1 and CDR2: MNHEY, SMNVEV (reference sequence). CDR3: CATSDTANYGYTF. The CDR3 DNA reads as TGTGCCACCTCGGACACAGCTAACTATGGCTACACCTTC.

CDR3: CASSVGSYGYTF. The CDR3 nucleotides read TGTGCCAGCAGCGTAGGCAGCTATGGCTACACCTTC. The chain carries TRBV9 and TRBJ1-2; D is undetermined. V shed 0 bases and J shed 4 bases, with 4 bases lying between them. The CDR3 is 12 amino acids. CDR1 is SGDLS and CDR2 is YYNGEE in the germline V gene.

The chain has TRBV3-1 (or the pseudogene TRBV3-2) and TRBJ1-5; 8 bases are a match to TRBD1. V lost 6 bases to trimming and J lost 7 bases; unmatched junction nucleotides: 8. This CDR3 region has 14 residues. Germline values: CDR1 LGHDT, CDR2 YNNKEL (reference sequence). CDR3 DNA: TGTGCCAGCAGTCTTGGACAGGGACGGCAGCCCCAGCATTTT. Protein: CASSLGQGRQPQHF.

This clone was observed a handful of times. The gene calls are TRBV19 and TRBJ1-6; 8 bases fit TRBD1. The J segment lost 7 bases and the V segment lost 4 bases, leaving 6 bases of the junction unmatched. This CDR3 has 15 amino acids. The V gene's germline CDR1 is LNHDA and CDR2 SQIVND (reference sequence). The CDR3: CASSRRTGKNSPLHF. The CDR3 bases are TGTGCCAGTAGTAGAAGGACAGGGAAGAATTCACCCCTCCACTTT.

The chain carries TRBV12-3 or TRBV12-4 and TRBJ2-7; 7 bases match TRBD1. V shed 7 bases and J 8 bases; nucleotides not matched to a gene: 8. The CDR3 loop spans 12 amino acids. The CDR3 nucleotides read TGTGCCAGCACCACGGGGACAGTGCAGCAGTACTTC. Its translation is CASTTGTVQQYF.

V is TRBV18 and J is TRBJ2-3; 9 nucleotides line up with TRBD1. The CDR3 totals 14 residues. The V segment lost 6 bases and the J segment 3 bases; nucleotides outside the gene matches: 4. Germline V gene lookup returns CDR1 KGHSH and CDR2 LQKENI. CDR3 in amino acids: CASSLDRGTDTQYF. In nucleotides, the CDR3 is TGTGCCAGCTCTTTGGACAGGGGTACAGATACGCAGTATTTT.

J is TRBJ1-4 and V is TRBV5-1; 7 positions agree with TRBD1. The CDR3 covers 15 residues. With V trimmed by 0 bases and J by 4 bases, 3 bases remained unmatched. Germline V lookup: CDR1 SGHRS, CDR2 YFSETQ. CDR3 in DNA: TGCGCCAGCAGCTTGGAGGGGGCGTTTAATGAAAAACTGTTTTTT. Its protein product is CASSLEGAFNEKLFF.

The chain recombines TRBV10-3 with TRBJ2-3; 8 bases fit TRBD2. This CDR3 contains 14 residues. J was trimmed by 5 bases and V by 10 bases; bases with no gene match: 11. Germline loops: CDR1 ENHRY, CDR2 SYGVKD. CDR3 nucleotides: TGTGCCACAGCCGGGACTAGTCGCGTAGATACGCAGTATTTT. Residues: CATAGTSRVDTQYF.